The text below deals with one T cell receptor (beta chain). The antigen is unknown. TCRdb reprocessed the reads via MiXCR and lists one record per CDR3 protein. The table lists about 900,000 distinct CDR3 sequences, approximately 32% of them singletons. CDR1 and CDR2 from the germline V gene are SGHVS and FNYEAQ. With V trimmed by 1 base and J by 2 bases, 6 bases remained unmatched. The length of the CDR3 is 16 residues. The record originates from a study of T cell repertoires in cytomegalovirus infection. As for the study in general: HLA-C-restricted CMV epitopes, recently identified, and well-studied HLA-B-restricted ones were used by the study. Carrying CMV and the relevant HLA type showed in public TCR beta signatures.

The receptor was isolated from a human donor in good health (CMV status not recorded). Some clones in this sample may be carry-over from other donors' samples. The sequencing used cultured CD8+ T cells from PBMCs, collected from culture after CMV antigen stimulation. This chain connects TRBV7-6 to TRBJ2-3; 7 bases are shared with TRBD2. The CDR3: CASSLEAGINTDTQYF. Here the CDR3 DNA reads TGTGCCAGCAGCTTAGAAGCGGGGATTAACACAGATACGCAGTATTTT.